Listed below are T cell receptor beta chains from one sample, sequenced in a study of control samples from healthy donors and cancer patients. The repertoire was sequenced with immunoSEQ multiplex PCR; TCRdb's copy has only in-frame clones and lacks some. This table holds about 180,000 clones, about 92% found once. Sequencing used blood. The source is a man aged 30 to 39 in good health. Both conserved end residues are part of each CDR3. The D gene is left open where the match is weak. Only part of the rows carry a size: once, few, many, or a class if the clone is expanded.

clone_size	v_call	j_call	d_call	cdr3_nt	cdr3_aa
-	TRBV4-3	TRBJ2-1	TRBD2	TGCGCCAGCAGCCGCCGACTAGCGGGGGGGGACCGGTCGAGTGAGCAGTTCTTC	CASSRRLAGGDRSSEQFF
-	TRBV7-6	TRBJ2-1	TRBD2	TGTGCCAGCAGCTTAGCGCGGGTTAGCGGGGGAATCAATGAGCAGTTCTTC	CASSLARVSGGINEQFF
-	TRBV5-4	TRBJ1-2	-	TGTGCCAGCAGCTCGGGACCCGAGGGCTACACCTTC	CASSSGPEGYTF
-	TRBV28	TRBJ1-1	TRBD1	TGTGCCAGCACCTACGGGGACAGGGCGAACACTGAAGCTTTCTTT	CASTYGDRANTEAFF
-	TRBV7-9	TRBJ2-7	-	TGTGCCAGCAGCTTAGCACAGCCTAGCGAAAAATCCTACGAGCAGTACTTC	CASSLAQPSEKSYEQYF
-	TRBV27	TRBJ1-1	TRBD1	TGTGCCAGCAGTCCCCCGACAGGGGCAGGTTACACTGAAGCTTTCTTT	CASSPPTGAGYTEAFF
-	TRBV18	TRBJ1-1	TRBD1	TGTGCCAGCTCACCCCCGGGACAGGTCATGAACACTGAAGCTTTCTTT	CASSPPGQVMNTEAFF
-	TRBV30	TRBJ2-7	-	TGTGCCTGGAGTCCAGGTGGCTACGAGCAGTACTTC	CAWSPGGYEQYF
-	TRBV29-1	TRBJ2-3	TRBD2	TGCAGCGTTGAAAGGGGCGGGGGGGCAACAGATACGCAGTATTTT	CSVERGGGATDTQYF
once	TRBV19	TRBJ2-7	TRBD2	TGTGCCAGTAGTATCGGGGGGGCCAAATACGAGCAGTACTTC	CASSIGGAKYEQYF
-	TRBV9	TRBJ1-6	TRBD1	TGTGCCAGCAGAGGACAGGCTGGCCCCTATAATTCACCCCTCCACTTT	CASRGQAGPYNSPLHF
-	TRBV5-1	TRBJ2-3	TRBD2	TGCGCCAGCAGCTTAGGCATGGGGGGGACAGATACGCAGTATTTT	CASSLGMGGTDTQYF
-	TRBV27	TRBJ1-2	TRBD1	TGTGCCAGCAGTTTGGACAGGGATAACTATGGCTACACCTTC	CASSLDRDNYGYTF
-	TRBV6-9	TRBJ2-5	TRBD1	TGTGCCAGCAGTTCGAACGACAGGGGCCAAGAGACCCAGTACTTC	CASSSNDRGQETQYF
-	TRBV5-4	TRBJ1-1	-	TGTGCCAGCAGCTTTCCGGGCCATAACGCCGCTGAAGCTTTCTTT	CASSFPGHNAAEAFF
-	TRBV10-3	TRBJ2-2	-	TGTGCCATCAGTGAGGGGGCAGGCCGGCGAAACACCGGGGAGCTGTTTTTT	CAISEGAGRRNTGELFF
-	TRBV12-3/TRBV12-4	TRBJ2-7	-	TGTGCCAGCAGTTTGGTTCGATACGAGCAGTACTTC	CASSLVRYEQYF
-	TRBV5-1	TRBJ2-5	TRBD1	TGCGCCAGCAGGTCGACAGGGTGGGGCCCTTCCGAAGAGACCCAGTACTTC	CASRSTGWGPSEETQYF
-	TRBV6-4	TRBJ2-2	TRBD2	TGTGCCAGCAGTGACCGGGGGGGTACCGGGGAGCTGTTTTTT	CASSDRGGTGELFF
-	TRBV5-4	TRBJ1-2	TRBD1	TGTGCCAGCAGCTTGATGCAGGGGGACTATGGCTACACCTTC	CASSLMQGDYGYTF
-	TRBV19	TRBJ1-2	TRBD1	TGTGCCAGCGGAACAGGGGGCGGCTATGGCTACACCTTC	CASGTGGGYGYTF
-	TRBV9	TRBJ2-3	-	TGTGCCAGCAGCGTAGGAGAAGATACGCAGTATTTT	CASSVGEDTQYF
-	TRBV5-7	TRBJ2-4	-	TGTGCCAGCAGCTTAAAGCCGGGACTTGGAAAAAACATTCAGTACTTC	CASSLKPGLGKNIQYF
-	TRBV18	TRBJ2-7	TRBD1	TGTGCCAGCTCACCAATGGGACAGGAGCTTGGCGAGCAGTACTTC	CASSPMGQELGEQYF
-	TRBV7-3	TRBJ2-3	-	TGTGCCAGCAGCTTAAGCCGATCAGATACGCAGTATTTT	CASSLSRSDTQYF
-	TRBV10-3	TRBJ1-5	-	TGTGCCATCAGTGAGTCGATGGAGTTAAGGCCCCAGCATTTT	CAISESMELRPQHF
-	TRBV11-3	TRBJ1-6	-	TGTGCCAGCAGTCTCCTTCACGGGGCAAGACCTAATTCACCCCTCCACTTT	CASSLLHGARPNSPLHF
-	TRBV7-9	TRBJ1-5	-	TGTGCCAGCAGCTCCCCCGGCCAAGGGGGGAATCAGCCCCAGCATTTT	CASSSPGQGGNQPQHF
-	TRBV24-1	TRBJ2-7	-	TGTGCCACCGTGGGGGATCCCCTCTACGAGCAGTACTTC	CATVGDPLYEQYF
-	TRBV2	TRBJ1-5	-	TGTGCCAGCAGAGCGGGCTTTGGTGGCAATCAGCCCCAGCATTTT	CASRAGFGGNQPQHF
-	TRBV5-4	TRBJ1-1	-	TGTGCCAGCAGCCGACCGGGGGCTGAAGCTTTCTTT	CASSRPGAEAFF
-	TRBV4-3	TRBJ2-3	TRBD1	TGCGCCAGCAGCCAAGGTGTACGGACAGGGGCAGATACGCAGTATTTT	CASSQGVRTGADTQYF
-	TRBV19	TRBJ2-3	-	TGTGCCAGTAGTATTACGAGAACCCTCGGGACAGATACGCAGTATTTT	CASSITRTLGTDTQYF
-	TRBV29-1	TRBJ2-7	-	TGCAGCGTTGAGTATGGAGGGGACGGGCAGTACTTC	CSVEYGGDGQYF
-	TRBV3-1/TRBV3-2	TRBJ2-3	-	TGTGCCAGCAGCCAACTGTCAGGGACTTACACAGATACGCAGTATTTT	CASSQLSGTYTDTQYF